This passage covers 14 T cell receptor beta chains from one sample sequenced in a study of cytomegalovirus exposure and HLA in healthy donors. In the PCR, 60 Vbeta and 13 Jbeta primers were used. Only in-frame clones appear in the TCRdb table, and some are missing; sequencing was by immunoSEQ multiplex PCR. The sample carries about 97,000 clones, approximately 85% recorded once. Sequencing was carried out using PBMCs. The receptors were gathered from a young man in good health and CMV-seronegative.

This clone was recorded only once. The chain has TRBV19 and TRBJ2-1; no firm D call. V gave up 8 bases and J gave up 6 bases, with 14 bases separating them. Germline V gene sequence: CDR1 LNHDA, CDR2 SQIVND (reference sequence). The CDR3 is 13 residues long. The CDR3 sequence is CASHPPSGNEQFF. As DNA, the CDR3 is TGTGCCAGTCATCCCCCTTCAGGCAATGAGCAGTTCTTC.

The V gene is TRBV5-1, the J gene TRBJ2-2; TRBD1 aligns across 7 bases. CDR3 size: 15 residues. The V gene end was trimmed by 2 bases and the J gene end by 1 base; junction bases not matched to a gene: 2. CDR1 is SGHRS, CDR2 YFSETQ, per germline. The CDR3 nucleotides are TGCGCCAGCAGCTTAGGACAGGTGAACACCGGGGAGCTGTTTTTT. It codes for CASSLGQVNTGELFF.

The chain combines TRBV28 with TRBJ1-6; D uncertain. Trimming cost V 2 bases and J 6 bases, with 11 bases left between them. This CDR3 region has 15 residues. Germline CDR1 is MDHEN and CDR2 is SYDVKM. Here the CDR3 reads CASSLINTINSPLHF. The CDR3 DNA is TGTGCCAGCAGTTTAATTAACACAATTAATTCACCCCTCCACTTT.

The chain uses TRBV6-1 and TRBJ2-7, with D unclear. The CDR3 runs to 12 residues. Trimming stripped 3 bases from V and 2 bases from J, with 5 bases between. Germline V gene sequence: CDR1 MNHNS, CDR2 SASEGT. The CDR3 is CASSDIPYEQYF. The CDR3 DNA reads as TGTGCCAGCAGTGATATCCCCTACGAGCAGTACTTC.

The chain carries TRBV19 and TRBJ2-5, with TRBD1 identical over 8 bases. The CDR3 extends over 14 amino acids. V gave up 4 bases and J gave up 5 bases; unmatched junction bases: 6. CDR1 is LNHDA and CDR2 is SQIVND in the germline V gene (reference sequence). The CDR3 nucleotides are TGTGCCAGTAGTACCCACAGGGGGTTGGAGACCCAGTACTTC. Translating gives CASSTHRGLETQYF.

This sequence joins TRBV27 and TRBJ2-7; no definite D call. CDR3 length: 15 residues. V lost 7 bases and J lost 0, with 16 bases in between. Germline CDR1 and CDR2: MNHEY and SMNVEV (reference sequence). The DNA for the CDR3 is TGTGCCAGCACAATCACAAAACGCAGCTCCTACGAGCAGTACTTC. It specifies CASTITKRSSYEQYF.

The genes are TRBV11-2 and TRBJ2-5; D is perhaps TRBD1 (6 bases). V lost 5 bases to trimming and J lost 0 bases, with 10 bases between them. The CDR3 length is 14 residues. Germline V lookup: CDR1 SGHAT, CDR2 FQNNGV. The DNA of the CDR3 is TGTGCCAGCAGCAGAGACAGGTACCAAGAGACCCAGTACTTC. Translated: CASSRDRYQETQYF.

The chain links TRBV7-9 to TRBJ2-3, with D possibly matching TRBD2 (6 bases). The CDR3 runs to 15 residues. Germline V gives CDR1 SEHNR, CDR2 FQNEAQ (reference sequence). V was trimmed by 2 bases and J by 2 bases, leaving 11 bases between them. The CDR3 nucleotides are TGTGCCAGCAGCTTAACTGGCGGGATCACAGATACGCAGTATTTT. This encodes CASSLTGGITDTQYF.

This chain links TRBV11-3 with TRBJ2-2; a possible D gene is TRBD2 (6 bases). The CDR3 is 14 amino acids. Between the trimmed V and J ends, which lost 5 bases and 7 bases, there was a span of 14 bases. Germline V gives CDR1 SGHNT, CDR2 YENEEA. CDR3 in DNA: TGTGCCAGCAGCGACGACAAGACTAGCGGGGAGCTGTTTTTT. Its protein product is CASSDDKTSGELFF.

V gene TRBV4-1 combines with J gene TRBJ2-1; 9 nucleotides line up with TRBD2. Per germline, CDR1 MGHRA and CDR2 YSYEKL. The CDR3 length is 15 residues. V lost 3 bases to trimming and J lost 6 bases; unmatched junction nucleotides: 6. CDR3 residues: CASSHDSGGSNEQFF. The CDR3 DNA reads TGCGCCAGCAGCCATGATAGCGGGGGATCCAATGAGCAGTTCTTC.

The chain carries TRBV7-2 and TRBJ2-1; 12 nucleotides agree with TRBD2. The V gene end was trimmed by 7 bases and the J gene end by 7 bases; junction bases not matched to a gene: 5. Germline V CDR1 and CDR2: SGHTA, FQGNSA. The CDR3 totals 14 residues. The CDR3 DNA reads TGTGCCAGCAAGACTAGCGGGAGTCGGAATGAGCAGTTCTTC. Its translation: CASKTSGSRNEQFF.

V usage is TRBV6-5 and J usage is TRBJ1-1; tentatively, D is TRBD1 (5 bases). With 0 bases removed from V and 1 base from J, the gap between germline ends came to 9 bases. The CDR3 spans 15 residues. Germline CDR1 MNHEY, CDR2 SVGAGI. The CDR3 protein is CASSYSWTQNTEAFF. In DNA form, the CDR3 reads TGTGCCAGCAGTTACTCGTGGACACAGAACACTGAAGCTTTCTTT.

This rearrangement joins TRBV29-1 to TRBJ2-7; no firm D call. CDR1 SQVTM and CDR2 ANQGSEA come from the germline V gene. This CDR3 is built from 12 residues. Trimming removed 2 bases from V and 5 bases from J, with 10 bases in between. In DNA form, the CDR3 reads TGCAGCGTTGAATGGCAGGCCCACGAGCAGTACTTC. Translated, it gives CSVEWQAHEQYF.

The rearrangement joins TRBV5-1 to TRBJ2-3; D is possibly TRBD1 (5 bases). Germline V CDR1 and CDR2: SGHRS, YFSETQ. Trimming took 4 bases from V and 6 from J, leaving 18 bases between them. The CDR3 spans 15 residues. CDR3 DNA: TGCGCCAGCAGCAGCAGACAGTTCCCAAGGGATACGCAGTATTTT. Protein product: CASSSRQFPRDTQYF.